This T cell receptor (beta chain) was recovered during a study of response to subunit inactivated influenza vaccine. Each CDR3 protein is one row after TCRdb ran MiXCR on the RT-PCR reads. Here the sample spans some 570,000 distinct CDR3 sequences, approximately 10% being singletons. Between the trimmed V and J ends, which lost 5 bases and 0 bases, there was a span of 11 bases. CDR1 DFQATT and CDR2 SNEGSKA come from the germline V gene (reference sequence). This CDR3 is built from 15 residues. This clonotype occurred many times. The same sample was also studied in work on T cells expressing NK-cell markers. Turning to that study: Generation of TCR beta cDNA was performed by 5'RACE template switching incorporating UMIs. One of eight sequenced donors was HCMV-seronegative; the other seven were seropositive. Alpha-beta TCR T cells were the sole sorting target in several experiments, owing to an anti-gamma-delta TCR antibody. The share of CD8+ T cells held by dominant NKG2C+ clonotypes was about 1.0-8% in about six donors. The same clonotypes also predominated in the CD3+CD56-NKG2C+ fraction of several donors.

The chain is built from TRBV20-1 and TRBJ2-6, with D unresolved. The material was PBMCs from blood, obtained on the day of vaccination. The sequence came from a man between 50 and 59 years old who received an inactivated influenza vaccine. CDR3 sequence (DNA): TGCAGTGCTTCAGCACGTGGCTCTGGGGCCAACGTCCTGACTTTC. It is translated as CSASARGSGANVLTF.